This TCR beta chain is from a study of blood T cell repertoires in COVID-19. About the study: Samples taken during acute and convalescent COVID-19 were collected in the United States, Italy and Spain.

Source study methods: Amplification of reference gene primers was used by the study to estimate nucleated cell counts. Profiling relied on immunoSEQ multiplex PCR, and the TCRdb table lists in-frame clones only, not all of them. Clone size and V and J calls were adopted from that table, with D and trimming inferred from the DNA. Found here are 330,000 or so clones, 70% to 90% of them singletons; the top ten hold 1.9%. Individuals drawn from around 24 US areas were about 18 to 100 years old. Assignments of participants to cohorts depended upon their own reported clinical history. The CDR3 covers 19 residues.

The sequencing sample was made of PBMCs or T cells enriched from blood (not recorded which). The chain uses TRBV21-1 and TRBJ1-1; the D call of TRBD1 is as the table states it, not checked on the DNA. TRBV21-1 is tagged as a pseudogene. The TCR comes from a man in his forties in a cohort exposed to, infected with or recovered from COVID-19 (not recorded which). The CDR3: CASSQSPFGQGLLNTEAFF. Here the CDR3 DNA reads TGTGCCAGCAGCCAAAGCCCCTTTGGACAGGGCTTATTGAACACTGAAGCTTTCTTT.